This TCR beta chain emerged from a study of blood T cell repertoires in COVID-19. Residents of about 25 US areas, aged about 18 to 95 years, made up the participants. This table comes from immunoSEQ multiplex PCR, and its TCRdb copy is limited to in-frame clones, with some not included. The sample has approximately 300,000 clones, approximately 90% seen once; the top ten hold 3.5% to 5%. The CDR3 runs to 13 residues. Germline values: CDR1 SGHNT, CDR2 YYREEE (reference sequence). The V and J ends lost 4 bases and 3 bases respectively, with 11 bases between them. The material sequenced was PBMCs or T cells enriched from blood (not recorded which). The rearrangement joins TRBV5-4 to TRBJ2-7; maybe TRBD1 (6 bases). The origin of this receptor is a man aged 25-40 years who had recovered from COVID-19. The CDR3 here is CASSATGFYEQYF. CDR3 nucleotides: TGTGCCAGCAGCGCTACAGGGTTCTACGAGCAGTACTTC.